This TCR beta chain originates from a study of blood T cell repertoires in COVID-19. The CDR3 sequence is 17 residues long. Germline-derived CDR1 and CDR2 are SGHRS and YFSETQ. J was trimmed by 3 bases and V by 0 bases; bases with no gene match: 6. Using immunoSEQ multiplex PCR, the repertoire was profiled, and TCRdb retains in-frame clones only, with some absent. Here the sample spans more than 9,000 clones, roughly 89% being singletons. V and J are TRBV5-1 and TRBJ1-4; 9 bases align to TRBD1. Sequencing was done on a sample of peripheral blood. The receptor comes from a woman aged 55-69 years with active COVID-19. The CDR3 DNA sequence: TGCGCCAGCAGCTTGGCCGGGACAGGGTCCGCTAATGAAAAACTGTTTTTT. Translating gives CASSLAGTGSANEKLFF.